The present TCR beta chain was sequenced within a study of neoadjuvant nivolumab and ipilimumab in lung cancer. Sequenced by immunoSEQ multiplex PCR; TCRdb stores in-frame clones only, minus some. The profile shows 25,000 to 30,000 clones, 75% to 90% of them singletons. Germline CDR1 and CDR2: WSHSY and SAAADI. The CDR3 runs to 16 residues. Trimming pared 6 bases from V and 2 bases from J, leaving 17 bases between. The TCR was taken from an adult with non-small cell lung cancer. Sequenced material: tumor tissue, taken after neoadjuvant nivolumab, alone or with ipilimumab, at or shortly before surgery. The chain employs TRBV10-2 and TRBJ2-1, with a possible D match to TRBD1 (6 bases). CDR3 in DNA: TGCGCCAGCAGACAGGGACCCGGGGTGCCCTACAATGAGCAGTTCTTC. This encodes CASRQGPGVPYNEQFF.